This entry lists 27 T cell receptor beta chains sequenced from one sample in a study of cytomegalovirus exposure and HLA in healthy donors. PCR amplification relied on 60 Vbeta primers (plus 13 Jbeta primers). Assay: immunoSEQ multiplex PCR; the TCRdb copy retains only in-frame clones and omits some. The sample lists approximately 30,000 clones, roughly two fifths seen once, with approximately 2% in the top ten. The sequencing input was PBMCs. These receptors were taken from a woman between 45 and 65 years old in good health and CMV-seronegative.

This clone was counted between two and nine times. The chain links TRBV27 to TRBJ1-2, with no clear D. This CDR3 is 15 amino acids long. Deletions cut 7 bases from V and 4 bases from J, with 19 bases between. Germline CDR1 reads MNHEY; CDR2 reads SMNVEV (reference sequence). CDR3 protein: CASTIQGGSPYGYTF. DNA for the CDR3: TGTGCCAGCACTATACAAGGAGGGTCTCCCTATGGCTACACCTTC.

The chain couples TRBV28 to TRBJ1-5, with D possibly TRBD1 on 5 matching bases. V was cut by 3 bases and J by 5 bases, with 14 bases left in between. The CDR3 is made up of 15 amino acids. CDR1 is MDHEN, CDR2 SYDVKM, per germline. The CDR3 nucleotides read TGTGCCAGCAGTTTCCGTGACAGATGGGATCAGCCCCAGCATTTT. Translation: CASSFRDRWDQPQHF.

This clone occurred a few times. V is TRBV19 and J is TRBJ1-1; D not resolved. Germline V lookup: CDR1 LNHDA, CDR2 SQIVND (reference sequence). V lost 8 bases and J lost 3, with 16 bases in between. The CDR3 extends over 14 amino acids. CDR3 protein: CASRYRGQYTEAFF. The CDR3 coding sequence is TGTGCCAGTCGTTATCGGGGTCAATACACTGAAGCTTTCTTT.

The chain is built from TRBV7-2 and TRBJ1-2, with D hard to call. The V and J ends lost 0 bases and 8 bases respectively, with 19 bases between them. CDR3 size: 16 residues. Germline CDR1 is SGHTA and CDR2 is FQGNSA. The DNA for the CDR3 is TGTGCCAGCAGCTTAGCACCTGGCGCAGGCCCATTCGGCTACACCTTC. Its protein is CASSLAPGAGPFGYTF.

The CDR3 bases are TGTGCCAGCAGACACTTCGGGGACACCGGGGAGCTGTTTTTT. It encodes CASRHFGDTGELFF. The V and J genes are TRBV25-1 and TRBJ2-2, with D possibly TRBD2 on 5 matching bases. The CDR3 is made up of 14 amino acids. Trimming removed 6 bases from V and 3 bases from J, with 11 bases in between. CDR1 is MGHDK, CDR2 SYGVNS, per germline.

This chain connects TRBV6-5 to TRBJ1-4; 7 bases line up with TRBD1. The germline V gene has CDR1 MNHEY and CDR2 SVGAGI. V lost 5 bases and J lost 5; bases outside the gene matches: 5. The CDR3 sequence is 14 residues long. The chain's CDR3 is CASSTDRDNEKLFF. CDR3 sequence (DNA): TGTGCCAGCAGTACCGACAGGGACAATGAAAAACTGTTTTTT.

The chain is built from TRBV7-2 and TRBJ2-5, with 9 bases identical to TRBD2. The ends lost 1 base at V and 4 bases at J; junction bases unmatched: 4. From germline, CDR1 is SGHTA and CDR2 FQGNSA. The CDR3 is made up of 15 amino acids. DNA for the CDR3: TGTGCCAGCAGCTTAGTTGCGGGGGGGGCAGAGACCCAGTACTTC. Translated, it gives CASSLVAGGAETQYF.

V gene TRBV5-4 combines with J gene TRBJ2-7; TRBD1 aligns across 12 bases. This CDR3 has 16 residues. Germline V gives CDR1 SGHNT, CDR2 YYREEE (reference sequence). The V gene end was trimmed by 3 bases and the J gene end by 6 bases; junction bases not matched to a gene: 10. CDR3 nucleotide sequence: TGTGCCAGCAGCTCGGTAGCCGGGACAGGGGGCTTCGAGCAGTACTTC. Protein sequence: CASSSVAGTGGFEQYF.

This clone has more than one count but fewer than ten. The J gene is TRBJ2-2, the V gene TRBV5-1, with D tentatively TRBD1 (6 bases). Trimming stripped 3 bases from V and 7 bases from J, with 10 bases between. The CDR3 runs 13 residues. Germline-derived CDR1 and CDR2 are SGHRS and YFSETQ. As DNA, the CDR3 is TGCGCCAGCAGCTCCCAGGGGAGCGGGGAGCTGTTTTTT. This gives the protein CASSSQGSGELFF. Supplemented by reference TRBV5-1 and TRBJ2-2, the full variable domain reads KAGVTQTPRYLIKTRGQQVTLSCSPISGHRSVSWYQQTPGQGLQFLFEYFSETQRNKGNFPGRFSGRQFSNSRSEMNVSTLELGDSALYLCASSSQGSGELFFGEGSRLTVL.

The rearrangement uses TRBV2 and TRBJ2-7; 10 positions agree with TRBD1. With V trimmed by 7 bases and J by 3 bases, 6 bases remained unmatched. The CDR3 has 14 amino acids. Germline values: CDR1 SNHLY, CDR2 FYNNEI. The CDR3 DNA follows: TGTGCCAGCACTGAGACAGGGGGCTTCTACGAGCAGTACTTC. Translation: CASTETGGFYEQYF.

This clone was seen only a few times. This chain joins TRBV28 and TRBJ2-3; D perhaps matches TRBD2 (5 bases). CDR3 length: 15 amino acids. V was cut by 5 bases and J by 1 base, with 13 bases left in between. Germline CDR1 reads MDHEN; CDR2 reads SYDVKM. Here the CDR3 reads CASSPLSSGTDTQYF. Here the CDR3 DNA reads TGTGCCAGCAGTCCACTCAGTAGCGGCACAGATACGCAGTATTTT.

The gene calls are TRBV18 and TRBJ2-6; D is undetermined. Per the germline V gene, CDR1 is KGHSH and CDR2 is LQKENI. V was clipped by 3 bases and J by 0 bases, with 3 bases between them. The CDR3 has 14 amino acids. The CDR3 bases are TGTGCCAGCTCACCTAGCTCTGGGGCCAACGTCCTGACTTTC. This sequence encodes CASSPSSGANVLTF.

The chain's CDR3 is CASTTLDSEEQFF. The CDR3 DNA reads TGTGCCAGCACCACACTAGATTCAGAAGAGCAGTTCTTC. V is TRBV6-5 and J is TRBJ2-1; D may be TRBD2 (5 bases). The CDR3 totals 13 residues. Deletions cut 7 bases from V and 10 bases from J, with 17 bases between. CDR1 is MNHEY and CDR2 is SVGAGI in the germline V gene.

The gene calls are TRBV19 and TRBJ2-7, with D hard to call. Germline V lookup: CDR1 LNHDA, CDR2 SQIVND (reference sequence). V lost 5 bases and J 2 bases, leaving 16 bases between the germline ends. This CDR3 contains 15 residues. The CDR3 DNA follows: TGTGCCAGTAGTTTAAGGTTATGGCAGGCCTACGAGCAGTACTTC. Protein: CASSLRLWQAYEQYF.

The V gene is TRBV7-3, the J gene TRBJ2-5, with TRBD1 matching over 10 bases. The CDR3 is 15 amino acids. Germline CDR1 and CDR2: SGHTA and FQGTGA. With 5 bases clipped from V and 4 bases from J, the junction kept 7 bases outside the gene matches. CDR3 amino acids: CASSQTGGVGETQYF. The CDR3 nucleotides are TGTGCCAGCAGCCAGACAGGGGGCGTGGGAGAGACCCAGTACTTC.

V is TRBV5-4 and J is TRBJ2-2; 12 bases align to TRBD2. With V trimmed by 5 bases and J by 7 bases, 9 bases remained unmatched. CDR1 is SGHNT, CDR2 YYREEE, per germline (reference sequence). CDR3 length equals 16 residues. The chain's CDR3 is CASRTTSGSHSGELFF. For the CDR3, the DNA is TGTGCCAGCAGGACGACTAGCGGGAGTCATAGCGGGGAGCTGTTTTTT.

The rearrangement links TRBV28 to TRBJ2-7, with 10 bases fitting TRBD1. This CDR3 comprises 14 residues. Germline CDR1 MDHEN, CDR2 SYDVKM. V was clipped by 6 bases and J by 3 bases; unmatched bases: 5. CDR3: CASSPGTGVYEQYF. The CDR3 bases are TGTGCCAGCAGCCCCGGGACAGGGGTCTACGAGCAGTACTTC.

The chain joins TRBV14 to TRBJ1-1; 8 bases line up with TRBD1. The CDR3 extends over 13 amino acids. Trimming cost V 0 bases and J 10 bases; bases outside gene matches: 4. Germline CDR1 SGHDN, CDR2 FVKESK. The CDR3 is CASSQDPGTGAFF. The CDR3, as DNA: TGTGCCAGCAGCCAAGACCCCGGGACAGGAGCTTTCTTT. Looking up the rest from reference TRBV14 and TRBJ1-1 gives the full variable domain: EAGVTQFPSHSVIEKGQTVTLRCDPISGHDNLYWYRRVMGKEIKFLLHFVKESKQDESGMPNNRFLAERTGGTYSTLKVQPAELEDSGVYFCASSQDPGTGAFFGQGTRLTVV.

This clone was detected only a few times. The gene calls are TRBV7-3 and TRBJ2-2; a weak D match, TRBD2 (6 bases). Germline V lookup: CDR1 SGHTA, CDR2 FQGTGA. With 4 bases removed from V and 5 bases from J, the gap between germline ends came to 14 bases. The CDR3 runs 15 residues. CDR3 in DNA: TGTGCCAGCAGCTCGGGACTTGGAAAGACCGGGGAGCTGTTTTTT. Residues: CASSSGLGKTGELFF.

This clone was found a few times. The rearrangement links TRBV19 to TRBJ2-2; 7 bases agree with TRBD2. CDR1 is LNHDA and CDR2 is SQIVND in the germline V gene (reference sequence). This CDR3 is built from 17 residues. V was pared by 3 bases and J by 0 bases, with 7 bases of the junction left unmatched. CDR3 in amino acids: CASSIVPSGTNTGELFF. The CDR3 region has the DNA TGTGCCAGTAGTATTGTGCCTAGCGGTACGAACACCGGGGAGCTGTTTTTT.

The chain employs TRBV7-2 and TRBJ2-1; D is possibly TRBD2 (6 bases). CDR1 is SGHTA and CDR2 is FQGNSA in the germline V gene. V lost 5 bases and J lost 16, with 18 bases in between. This CDR3 is 12 amino acids long. CDR3 sequence: CASSPTRTTGFF. CDR3 coding DNA: TGTGCCAGCAGCCCGACGAGGACTACCGGTTTCTTC.

The chain joins TRBV18 to TRBJ2-3; 10 bases match TRBD2. Germline CDR1 reads KGHSH; CDR2 reads LQKENI. The CDR3 totals 15 residues. With V trimmed by 6 bases and J by 7 bases, 10 bases remained unmatched. Here the CDR3 reads CASSLLAGELNTQYF. The DNA for the CDR3 is TGTGCCAGCTCCCTCCTAGCGGGGGAATTGAATACGCAGTATTTT.

The CDR3 sequence: CASSMGGANEKLFF. The CDR3 bases are TGTGCCAGTAGTATGGGAGGGGCTAATGAAAAACTGTTTTTT. The chain joins TRBV19 to TRBJ1-4, with a tentative D call TRBD1 (5 bases). V shed 3 bases and J shed 3 bases, with 8 bases lying between them. The CDR3 contains 14 residues. Germline values: CDR1 LNHDA, CDR2 SQIVND (reference sequence). The complete variable domain, with remaining parts taken from reference TRBV19 and TRBJ1-4, reads DGGITQSPKYLFRKEGQNVTLSCEQNLNHDAMYWYRQDPGQGLRLIYYSQIVNDFQKGDIAEGYSVSREKKESFPLTVTSAQKNPTAFYLCASSMGGANEKLFFGSGTQLSVL.

This rearrangement joins TRBV6-1 to TRBJ2-7; 10 bases align to TRBD2. The CDR3 length is 15 residues. V lost 3 bases, J lost 2 bases, and 4 bases stayed unmatched. Germline CDR1 and CDR2: MNHNS and SASEGT. CDR3 DNA sequence: TGTGCCAGCAGTGAGGGGCTAGCGGGAGCCTACGAGCAGTACTTC. It codes for CASSEGLAGAYEQYF.

The V and J genes are TRBV7-7 and TRBJ2-5; TRBD1 aligns across 7 bases. In germline, CDR1 is SSHAT, CDR2 FNYEAQ (reference sequence). This CDR3 contains 14 residues. Trimming removed 4 bases from V and 2 bases from J; junction bases left unmatched: 4. Written as DNA, the CDR3 is TGTGCCAGCAGCTCTCGGGACAGACAAGAGACCCAGTACTTC. Its translation: CASSSRDRQETQYF.

This clone was counted between two and nine times. The chain employs TRBV14 and TRBJ1-2; D not certain. The germline gives CDR1 SGHDN, CDR2 FVKESK. CDR3 length: 13 residues. Deletions cut 4 bases from V and 4 bases from J, with 10 bases between. The CDR3 reads CASSPGAAYGYTF. The CDR3 DNA follows: TGTGCCAGCAGCCCGGGAGCAGCCTATGGCTACACCTTC.

This rearrangement joins TRBV19 to TRBJ2-3; 8 bases align to TRBD2. V trimming: 4 bases; J trimming: 9 bases; junction bases outside the gene matches: 3. This CDR3 region has 12 residues. Per germline, CDR1 LNHDA and CDR2 SQIVND (reference sequence). The CDR3 DNA follows: TGTGCCAGTAGTACCCCGGGGGGGACGCAGTATTTT. It is translated as CASSTPGGTQYF.